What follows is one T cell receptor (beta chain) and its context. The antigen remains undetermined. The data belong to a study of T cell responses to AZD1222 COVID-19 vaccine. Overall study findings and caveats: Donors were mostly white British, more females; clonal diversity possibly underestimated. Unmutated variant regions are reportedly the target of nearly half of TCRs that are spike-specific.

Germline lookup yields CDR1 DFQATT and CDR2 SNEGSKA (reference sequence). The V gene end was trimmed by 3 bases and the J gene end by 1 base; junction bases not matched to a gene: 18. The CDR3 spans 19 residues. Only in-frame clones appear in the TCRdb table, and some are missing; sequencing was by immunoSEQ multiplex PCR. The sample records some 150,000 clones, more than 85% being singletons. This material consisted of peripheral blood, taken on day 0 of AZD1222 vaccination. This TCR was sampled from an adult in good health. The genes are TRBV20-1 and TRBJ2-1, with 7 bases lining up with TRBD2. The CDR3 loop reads CSASLLRWESGDSYNEQFF. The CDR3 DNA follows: TGCAGTGCTAGTCTCCTCCGATGGGAAAGCGGGGATTCCTACAATGAGCAGTTCTTC.